Detailed here is one T cell receptor (beta chain). This specimen comes from a study of patients and donors after allogeneic stem cell transplantation. In TCRdb, the RT-PCR reads were re-called with MiXCR into one record per CDR3 protein. The sample consists of some 150,000 distinct CDR3 sequences, approximately 37% of them appearing once. The sequenced sample consisted of blood, either unsorted or a sorted T cell fraction (not recorded which). The sequence came from a human donor who was either an allogeneic HSCT recipient or a stem cell or donor lymphocyte infusion donor (not recorded which). It is not recorded whose cells these are; they may come from a transplant donor.

The CDR3 here is CASRRGGENSPLHF. For the CDR3, the DNA is TGTGCCAGCAGGAGAGGGGGCGAAAATTCACCCCTCCACTTT. The chain links TRBV28 to TRBJ1-6; TRBD1 aligns across 7 bases. Germline loops: CDR1 MDHEN, CDR2 SYDVKM. The CDR3 has 14 amino acids. V lost 6 bases to trimming and J lost 7 bases; unmatched junction nucleotides: 6.